This record concerns one TCR beta chain sequence. CDR1 SEHNR and CDR2 FQNEAQ come from the germline V gene (reference sequence). Trimming pared 5 bases from V and 5 bases from J, leaving 12 bases between. CDR3 length: 13 residues. With a J-beta primer mix and a sample-barcoded 5' primer, a second PCR ran 7 to 11 cycles. TCRdb itself ran the 5' RACE reads through MiXCR, one entry per CDR3 protein. The repertoire includes fewer than 1.5 million distinct CDR3 sequences, 42% of them detected once, and approximately 7.9% sits in the top ten. This specimen belongs to a study of blood T cells in healthy people across ages.

The V call is TRBV7-9, the J call TRBJ1-2; D gene uncertain. The receptor's source is a woman aged 18-29 years in good health. Sequencing used blood. DNA of the CDR3: TGTGCCAGCAGCGTTAGTCCGGGGTATGGCTACACCTTC. The encoded protein is CASSVSPGYGYTF.